This is a list of T cell receptor beta chains from one sample in a study of vaccination and CD4 T cells after COVID-19. TCRdb itself ran the PCR reads through MiXCR, one entry per CDR3 protein. Altogether about 18,000 distinct CDR3 sequences are present, 56% being singletons, with the ten largest covering roughly 7.9%. These TCRs are of unknown antigen specificity. The sample was CD4+ T cells from blood, cultured in vitro. These receptors all come from a human donor who had recovered from COVID-19. The CDR3 runs from the conserved cysteine through the conserved F or W. D genes are given only for firm matches. The listing skips clone size in some rows; elsewhere it reads once, few, many or a size class.

J gene: TRBJ1-1
V gene: TRBV12-3/TRBV12-4
clone size: few
D gene: .
CDR3 protein: CASSLGVNTEAFF
CDR3 DNA: TGTGCCAGCAGTTTAGGGGTGAACACTGAAGCTTTCTTT

J gene: TRBJ2-3
V gene: TRBV21-1
clone size: .
D gene: .
CDR3 protein: CASSKYTSDTQYF
CDR3 DNA: TGTGCCAGCAGCAAATATACCTCTGATACGCAGTATTTT

J gene: TRBJ1-2
V gene: TRBV7-2
clone size: once
D gene: .
CDR3 protein: CASSFIANYGYTF
CDR3 DNA: TGTGCCAGCAGCTTTATCGCTAACTATGGCTACACCTTC

J gene: TRBJ2-3
V gene: TRBV9
clone size: .
D gene: .
CDR3 protein: CASSVHTDTQYF
CDR3 DNA: TGTGCCAGCAGCGTCCACACAGATACGCAGTATTTT

J gene: TRBJ2-7
V gene: TRBV11-2
clone size: .
D gene: TRBD1
CDR3 protein: CASSLVRIPDRGFYEQYF
CDR3 DNA: TGTGCCAGCAGCTTAGTACGGATTCCGGACAGGGGGTTTTACGAGCAGTACTTC

J gene: TRBJ2-5
V gene: TRBV12-3/TRBV12-4
clone size: .
D gene: TRBD2
CDR3 protein: CASRQAGRKETQYF
CDR3 DNA: TGTGCCAGCAGGCAAGCGGGAAGAAAAGAGACCCAGTACTTC

J gene: TRBJ2-1
V gene: TRBV24-1
clone size: .
D gene: TRBD2
CDR3 protein: CATSDPLAGGRSEQFF
CDR3 DNA: TGTGCCACCAGTGATCCCCTAGCGGGAGGAAGGAGTGAGCAGTTCTTC

J gene: TRBJ2-7
V gene: TRBV20-1
clone size: .
D gene: .
CDR3 protein: CSAAAEEWGSFYEQYF
CDR3 DNA: TGCAGTGCTGCGGCCGAAGAGTGGGGGAGTTTCTACGAGCAGTACTTC

J gene: TRBJ1-5
V gene: TRBV19
clone size: .
D gene: .
CDR3 protein: CASRITGGVEPQHF
CDR3 DNA: TGTGCCAGTAGGATTACCGGGGGGGTTGAGCCCCAGCATTTT

J gene: TRBJ1-4
V gene: TRBV28
clone size: few
D gene: TRBD1
CDR3 protein: CASRSEGATNEKLFF
CDR3 DNA: TGTGCCAGCAGGTCGGAGGGGGCGACTAATGAAAAACTGTTTTTT

J gene: TRBJ2-3
V gene: TRBV7-3
clone size: .
D gene: .
CDR3 protein: CASSLSLSTDTQYF
CDR3 DNA: TGTGCCAGCAGCTTAAGCCTATCCACAGATACGCAGTATTTT

J gene: TRBJ2-2
V gene: TRBV5-5
clone size: .
D gene: .
CDR3 protein: CASSLESGRGTGELFF
CDR3 DNA: TGTGCCAGCAGCTTGGAAAGCGGGCGCGGGACCGGGGAGCTGTTTTTT

J gene: TRBJ1-5
V gene: TRBV24-1
clone size: few
D gene: .
CDR3 protein: CATSDLQEGRQPQHF
CDR3 DNA: TGTGCCACCAGTGATTTGCAAGAAGGCCGCCAGCCCCAGCATTTT

J gene: TRBJ2-3
V gene: TRBV20-1
clone size: .
D gene: .
CDR3 protein: CSARASGTTQYF
CDR3 DNA: TGCAGTGCGCGGGCCTCCGGGACCACGCAGTATTTT

J gene: TRBJ2-5
V gene: TRBV28
clone size: .
D gene: TRBD1
CDR3 protein: CASRRDRGETQYF
CDR3 DNA: TGTGCCAGCAGGAGGGACAGAGGAGAGACCCAGTACTTC

J gene: TRBJ2-1
V gene: TRBV7-3
clone size: few
D gene: TRBD2
CDR3 protein: CASSSIAGTSYNEQFF
CDR3 DNA: TGTGCCAGCAGCTCTATAGCGGGAACCTCCTACAATGAGCAGTTCTTC

J gene: TRBJ2-3
V gene: TRBV24-1
clone size: .
D gene: TRBD1
CDR3 protein: CATSDYARGTDTQYF
CDR3 DNA: TGTGCCACCAGTGATTACGCCAGGGGGACAGATACGCAGTATTTT

J gene: TRBJ2-1
V gene: TRBV6-5
clone size: few
D gene: .
CDR3 protein: CASSSQTVPTYNEQFF
CDR3 DNA: TGTGCCAGCAGTTCCCAGACGGTTCCTACCTACAATGAGCAGTTCTTC

J gene: TRBJ1-2
V gene: TRBV28
clone size: .
D gene: .
CDR3 protein: CASHRQNYGYTF
CDR3 DNA: TGTGCCAGCCATCGACAGAACTATGGCTACACCTTC

J gene: TRBJ2-7
V gene: TRBV6-1
clone size: .
D gene: .
CDR3 protein: CASREAYEQYF
CDR3 DNA: TGTGCCAGCAGGGAGGCTTACGAGCAGTACTTC

J gene: TRBJ2-3
V gene: TRBV28
clone size: few
D gene: TRBD2
CDR3 protein: CASSLATSGFTDTQYF
CDR3 DNA: TGTGCCAGCAGTTTGGCGACTAGCGGGTTCACAGATACGCAGTATTTT

J gene: TRBJ2-2
V gene: TRBV5-1
clone size: .
D gene: TRBD1
CDR3 protein: CASSFGQGAGELFF
CDR3 DNA: TGCGCCAGCAGCTTTGGACAGGGGGCCGGGGAGCTGTTTTTT

J gene: TRBJ1-5
V gene: TRBV4-1
clone size: .
D gene: .
CDR3 protein: CASSQETQGPQHF
CDR3 DNA: TGCGCCAGCAGCCAAGAGACCCAGGGGCCCCAGCATTTT

J gene: TRBJ2-7
V gene: TRBV27
clone size: .
D gene: TRBD2
CDR3 protein: CASGLKGGSSYEQYF
CDR3 DNA: TGTGCCAGCGGTCTCAAGGGAGGGAGCTCCTACGAGCAGTACTTC

J gene: TRBJ2-2
V gene: TRBV7-3
clone size: few
D gene: .
CDR3 protein: CASSPQTRTGELFF
CDR3 DNA: TGTGCCAGCAGCCCCCAGACTAGGACCGGGGAGCTGTTTTTT

J gene: TRBJ2-3
V gene: TRBV12-3/TRBV12-4
clone size: .
D gene: .
CDR3 protein: CASSSRPPSTDTQYF
CDR3 DNA: TGTGCCAGCAGTTCACGTCCCCCTAGCACAGATACGCAGTATTTT

J gene: TRBJ1-6
V gene: TRBV30
clone size: few
D gene: TRBD1
CDR3 protein: CAWSGQGENSPLHF
CDR3 DNA: TGTGCCTGGAGTGGGCAGGGGGAAAATTCACCCCTCCACTTT

J gene: TRBJ1-2
V gene: TRBV20-1
clone size: .
D gene: TRBD1
CDR3 protein: CSAQAGGRSYGYTF
CDR3 DNA: TGCAGTGCCCAGGCAGGGGGCAGGAGCTATGGCTACACCTTC

J gene: TRBJ1-3
V gene: TRBV6-1
clone size: few
D gene: .
CDR3 protein: CASSGGNDRASGNTIYF
CDR3 DNA: TGTGCCAGCAGTGGGGGAAACGACAGAGCCTCTGGAAACACCATATATTTT

J gene: TRBJ2-7
V gene: TRBV7-2
clone size: .
D gene: TRBD1
CDR3 protein: CASSTGGNEPYEQYF
CDR3 DNA: TGTGCCAGCAGTACAGGGGGCAACGAACCTTACGAGCAGTACTTC

J gene: TRBJ1-1
V gene: TRBV11-3
clone size: few
D gene: .
CDR3 protein: CASSLWPLVAKAFF
CDR3 DNA: TGTGCCAGCAGCTTATGGCCCCTTGTCGCCAAAGCTTTCTTT

J gene: TRBJ2-1
V gene: TRBV6-2/TRBV6-3
clone size: .
D gene: TRBD2
CDR3 protein: CASRTGGAGRHYNEQFF
CDR3 DNA: TGTGCCAGCAGGACGGGAGGTGCAGGGAGGCACTACAATGAGCAGTTCTTC

J gene: TRBJ1-6
V gene: TRBV20-1
clone size: few
D gene: .
CDR3 protein: CSASEAGRWDNSPLHF
CDR3 DNA: TGCAGTGCGTCCGAGGCAGGGAGGTGGGATAATTCACCCCTCCACTTT

J gene: TRBJ1-2
V gene: TRBV6-1
clone size: .
D gene: TRBD1
CDR3 protein: CASSPGTDNYGYTF
CDR3 DNA: TGTGCCAGCAGCCCAGGGACAGATAACTATGGCTACACCTTC

J gene: TRBJ2-1
V gene: TRBV20-1
clone size: few
D gene: TRBD2
CDR3 protein: CSARIAGLHYNEQFF
CDR3 DNA: TGCAGTGCTAGGATAGCGGGACTTCACTACAATGAGCAGTTCTTC

J gene: TRBJ2-3
V gene: TRBV29-1
clone size: .
D gene: .
CDR3 protein: CSVDGGDTQYF
CDR3 DNA: TGCAGCGTTGATGGGGGAGATACGCAGTATTTT

J gene: TRBJ2-1
V gene: TRBV11-3
clone size: .
D gene: .
CDR3 protein: CASSPQNNEQFF
CDR3 DNA: TGTGCCAGCAGCCCCCAGAACAATGAGCAGTTCTTC

J gene: TRBJ1-2
V gene: TRBV5-1
clone size: medium-sized
D gene: .
CDR3 protein: CASSLEGSVGYTF
CDR3 DNA: TGCGCCAGCAGCTTGGAGGGGTCCGTTGGCTACACCTTC

J gene: TRBJ1-1
V gene: TRBV6-4
clone size: .
D gene: .
CDR3 protein: CASSVRLNTEAFF
CDR3 DNA: TGTGCCAGCAGCGTTCGGTTGAACACTGAAGCTTTCTTT

J gene: TRBJ1-3
V gene: TRBV28
clone size: few
D gene: .
CDR3 protein: CASRDMGGNTIYF
CDR3 DNA: TGTGCCAGCAGGGACATGGGAGGAAACACCATATATTTT

J gene: TRBJ2-3
V gene: TRBV5-1
clone size: .
D gene: .
CDR3 protein: CASSSWGSTDTQYF
CDR3 DNA: TGCGCCAGCAGCTCGTGGGGGTCCACAGATACGCAGTATTTT

J gene: TRBJ1-2
V gene: TRBV28
clone size: .
D gene: .
CDR3 protein: CASSLAETNYGYTF
CDR3 DNA: TGTGCCAGCAGTTTAGCAGAGACAAACTATGGCTACACCTTC

J gene: TRBJ2-3
V gene: TRBV12-3/TRBV12-4
clone size: .
D gene: .
CDR3 protein: CASSRMTPDTQYF
CDR3 DNA: TGTGCCAGCAGTCGAATGACTCCAGATACGCAGTATTTT

J gene: TRBJ2-5
V gene: TRBV7-2
clone size: .
D gene: .
CDR3 protein: CASSLREETQYF
CDR3 DNA: TGTGCCAGCAGCTTAAGGGAAGAGACCCAGTACTTC